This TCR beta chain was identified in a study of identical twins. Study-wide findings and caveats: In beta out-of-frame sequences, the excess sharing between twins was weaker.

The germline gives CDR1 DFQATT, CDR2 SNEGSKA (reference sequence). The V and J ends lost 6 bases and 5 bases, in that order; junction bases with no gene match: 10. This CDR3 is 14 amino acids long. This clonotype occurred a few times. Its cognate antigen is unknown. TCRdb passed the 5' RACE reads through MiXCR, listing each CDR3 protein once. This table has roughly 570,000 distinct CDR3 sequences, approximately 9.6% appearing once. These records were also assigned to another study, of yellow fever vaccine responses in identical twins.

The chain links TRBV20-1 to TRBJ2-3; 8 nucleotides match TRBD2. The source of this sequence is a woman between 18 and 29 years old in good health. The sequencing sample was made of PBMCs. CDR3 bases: TGCAGTGCCCTGGGGCGGGGGGTCTTAGATACGCAGTATTTT. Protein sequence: CSALGRGVLDTQYF.